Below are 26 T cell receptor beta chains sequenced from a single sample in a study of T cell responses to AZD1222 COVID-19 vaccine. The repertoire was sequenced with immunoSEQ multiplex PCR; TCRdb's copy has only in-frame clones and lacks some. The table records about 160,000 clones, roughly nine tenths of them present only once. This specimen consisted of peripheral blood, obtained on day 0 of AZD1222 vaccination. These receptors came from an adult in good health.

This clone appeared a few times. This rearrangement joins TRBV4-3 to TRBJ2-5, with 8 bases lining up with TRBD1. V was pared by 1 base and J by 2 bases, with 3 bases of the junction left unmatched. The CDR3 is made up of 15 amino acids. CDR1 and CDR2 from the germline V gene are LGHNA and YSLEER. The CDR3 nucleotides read TGCGCCAGCAGCCAAGGGACAGGGAAGCAAGAGACCCAGTACTTC. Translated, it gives CASSQGTGKQETQYF.

CDR3 in DNA: TGTGCCAGCAGCCCAGCCCGGGCCCCAAGCAATGAGCAGTTCTTC. Its translation: CASSPARAPSNEQFF. This chain connects TRBV6-5 to TRBJ2-1; D not certain. Between the trimmed V and J ends, which lost 6 bases and 6 bases, there was a span of 18 bases. Germline loops: CDR1 MNHEY, CDR2 SVGAGI. The CDR3 sequence is 15 residues long.

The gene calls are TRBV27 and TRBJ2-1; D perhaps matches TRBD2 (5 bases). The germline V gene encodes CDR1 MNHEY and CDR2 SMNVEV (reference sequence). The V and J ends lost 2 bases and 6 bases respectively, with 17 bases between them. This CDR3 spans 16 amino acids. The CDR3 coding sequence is TGTGCCAGCAGTTTAACGGGGAGAATGGTGGGCAATGAGCAGTTCTTC. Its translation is CASSLTGRMVGNEQFF.

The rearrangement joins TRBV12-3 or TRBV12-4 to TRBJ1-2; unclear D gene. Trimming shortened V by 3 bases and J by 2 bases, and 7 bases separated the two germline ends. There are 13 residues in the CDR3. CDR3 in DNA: TGTGCCAGCAGTTTTCTCGTCAACTATGGCTACACCTTC. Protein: CASSFLVNYGYTF.

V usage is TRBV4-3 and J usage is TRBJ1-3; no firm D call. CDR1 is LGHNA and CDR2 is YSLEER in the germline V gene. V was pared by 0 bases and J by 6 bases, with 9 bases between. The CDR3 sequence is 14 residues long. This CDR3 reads CASSQDLRVNTIYF. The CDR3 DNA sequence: TGCGCCAGCAGCCAAGATTTAAGGGTAAACACCATATATTTT.

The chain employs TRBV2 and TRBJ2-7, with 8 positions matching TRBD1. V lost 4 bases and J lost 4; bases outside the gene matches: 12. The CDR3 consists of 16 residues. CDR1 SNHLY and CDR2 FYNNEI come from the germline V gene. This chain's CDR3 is CASSGSRDRPIYEQYF. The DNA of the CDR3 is TGTGCCAGCAGTGGGTCCCGGGACAGGCCGATTTACGAGCAGTACTTC.

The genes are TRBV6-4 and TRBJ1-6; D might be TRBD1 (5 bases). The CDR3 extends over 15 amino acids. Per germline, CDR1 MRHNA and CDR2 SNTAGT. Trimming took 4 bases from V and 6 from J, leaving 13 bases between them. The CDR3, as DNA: TGTGCCAGCAGTGTTGACGCGGGGACTAATTCACCCCTCCACTTT. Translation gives CASSVDAGTNSPLHF.

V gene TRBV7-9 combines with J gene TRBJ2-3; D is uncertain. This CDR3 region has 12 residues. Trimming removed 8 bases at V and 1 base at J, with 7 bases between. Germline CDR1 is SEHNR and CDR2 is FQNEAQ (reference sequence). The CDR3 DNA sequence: TGTGCCAGCGAAACAGGCACAGATACGCAGTATTTT. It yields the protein CASETGTDTQYF. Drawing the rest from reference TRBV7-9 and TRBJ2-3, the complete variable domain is DTGVSQNPRHKITKRGQNVTFRCDPISEHNRLYWYRQTLGQGPEFLTYFQNEAQLEKSRLLSDRFSAERPKGSFSTLEIQRTEQGDSAMYLCASETGTDTQYFGPGTRLTVL.

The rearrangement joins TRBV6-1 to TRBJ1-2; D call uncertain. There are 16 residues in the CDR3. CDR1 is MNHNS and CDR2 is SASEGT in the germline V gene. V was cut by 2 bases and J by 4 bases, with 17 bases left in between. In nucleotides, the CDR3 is TGTGCCAGCAGTGAAACCTTTCTAGGGAGGAGCTATGGCTACACCTTC. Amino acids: CASSETFLGRSYGYTF.

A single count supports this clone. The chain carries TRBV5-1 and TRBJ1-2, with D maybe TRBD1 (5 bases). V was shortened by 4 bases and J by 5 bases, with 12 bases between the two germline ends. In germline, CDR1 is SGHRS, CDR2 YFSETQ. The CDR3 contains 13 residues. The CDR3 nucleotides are TGCGCCAGCAGCATGGACACCGAATATGGCTACACCTTC. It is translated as CASSMDTEYGYTF. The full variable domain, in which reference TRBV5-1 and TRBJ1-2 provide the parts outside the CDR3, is KAGVTQTPRYLIKTRGQQVTLSCSPISGHRSVSWYQQTPGQGLQFLFEYFSETQRNKGNFPGRFSGRQFSNSRSEMNVSTLELGDSALYLCASSMDTEYGYTFGSGTRLTVV.

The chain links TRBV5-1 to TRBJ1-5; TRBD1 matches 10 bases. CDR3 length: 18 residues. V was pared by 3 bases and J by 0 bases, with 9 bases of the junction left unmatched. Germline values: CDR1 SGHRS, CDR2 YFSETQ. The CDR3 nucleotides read TGCGCCAGCAGCTCGCCCGGGACAGGGGCTTATAGCAATCAGCCCCAGCATTTT. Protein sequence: CASSSPGTGAYSNQPQHF.

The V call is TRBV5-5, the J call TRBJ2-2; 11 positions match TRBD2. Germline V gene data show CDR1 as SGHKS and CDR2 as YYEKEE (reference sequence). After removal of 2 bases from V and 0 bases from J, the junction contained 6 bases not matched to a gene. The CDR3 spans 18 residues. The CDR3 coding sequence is TGTGCCAGCAGCTTTTTCTGGACTAGCGGGTCGAACACCGGGGAGCTGTTTTTT. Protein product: CASSFFWTSGSNTGELFF.

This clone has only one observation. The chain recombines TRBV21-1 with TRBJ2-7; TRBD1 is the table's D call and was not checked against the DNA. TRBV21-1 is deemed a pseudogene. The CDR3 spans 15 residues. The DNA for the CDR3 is TGTGCCAGCAGCAAACGGTGCCAGGGCCATTACGAGCAGTACTTC. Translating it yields CASSKRCQGHYEQYF.

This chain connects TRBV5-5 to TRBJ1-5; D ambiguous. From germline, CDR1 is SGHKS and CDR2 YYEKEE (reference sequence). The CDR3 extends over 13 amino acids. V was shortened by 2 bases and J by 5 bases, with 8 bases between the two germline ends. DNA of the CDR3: TGTGCCAGCAGCTTAGTGGGTGATCAGCCCCAGCATTTT. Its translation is CASSLVGDQPQHF.

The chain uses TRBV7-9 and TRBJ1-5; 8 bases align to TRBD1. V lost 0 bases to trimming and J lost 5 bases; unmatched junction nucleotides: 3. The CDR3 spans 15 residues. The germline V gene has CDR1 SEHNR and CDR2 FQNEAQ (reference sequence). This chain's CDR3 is CASSLAGTGYQPQHF. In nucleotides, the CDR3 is TGTGCCAGCAGCTTAGCCGGGACAGGTTATCAGCCCCAGCATTTT. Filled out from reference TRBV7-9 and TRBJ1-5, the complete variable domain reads DTGVSQNPRHKITKRGQNVTFRCDPISEHNRLYWYRQTLGQGPEFLTYFQNEAQLEKSRLLSDRFSAERPKGSFSTLEIQRTEQGDSAMYLCASSLAGTGYQPQHFGDGTRLSIL.

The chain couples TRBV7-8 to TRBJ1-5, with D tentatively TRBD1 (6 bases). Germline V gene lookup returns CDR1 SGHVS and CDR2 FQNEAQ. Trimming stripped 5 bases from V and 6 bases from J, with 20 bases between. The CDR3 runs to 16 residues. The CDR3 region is CASSTPGVYRGQPQHF. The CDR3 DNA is TGTGCCAGCAGCACTCCAGGGGTATACCGAGGTCAGCCCCAGCATTTT.

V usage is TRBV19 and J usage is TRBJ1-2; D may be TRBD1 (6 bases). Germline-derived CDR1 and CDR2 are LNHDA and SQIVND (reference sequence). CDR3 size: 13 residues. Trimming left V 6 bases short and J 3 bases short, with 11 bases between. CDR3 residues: CASRPGADYGYTF. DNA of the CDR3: TGTGCCAGTAGGCCGGGGGCTGACTATGGCTACACCTTC. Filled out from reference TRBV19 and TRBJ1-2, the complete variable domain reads DGGITQSPKYLFRKEGQNVTLSCEQNLNHDAMYWYRQDPGQGLRLIYYSQIVNDFQKGDIAEGYSVSREKKESFPLTVTSAQKNPTAFYLCASRPGADYGYTFGSGTRLTVV.

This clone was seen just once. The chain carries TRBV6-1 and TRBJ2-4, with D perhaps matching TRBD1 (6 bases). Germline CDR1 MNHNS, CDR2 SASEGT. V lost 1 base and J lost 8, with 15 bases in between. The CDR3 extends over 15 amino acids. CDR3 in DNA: TGTGCCAGCAGTGAAGGCCACAGGGATATATACATTCAGTACTTC. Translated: CASSEGHRDIYIQYF.

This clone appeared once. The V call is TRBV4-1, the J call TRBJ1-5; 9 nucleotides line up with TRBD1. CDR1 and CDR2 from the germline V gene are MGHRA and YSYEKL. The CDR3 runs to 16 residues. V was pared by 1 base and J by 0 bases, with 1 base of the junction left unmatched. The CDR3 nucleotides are TGCGCCAGCAGCCAAGGGGACAGGGATAGCAATCAGCCCCAGCATTTT. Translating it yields CASSQGDRDSNQPQHF.

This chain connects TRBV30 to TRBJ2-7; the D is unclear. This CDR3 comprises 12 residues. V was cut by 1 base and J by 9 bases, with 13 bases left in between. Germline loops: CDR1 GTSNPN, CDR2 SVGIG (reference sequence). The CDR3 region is CAWSDPVTRQYV. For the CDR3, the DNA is TGTGCCTGGAGTGATCCGGTTACGAGGCAGTACGTC.

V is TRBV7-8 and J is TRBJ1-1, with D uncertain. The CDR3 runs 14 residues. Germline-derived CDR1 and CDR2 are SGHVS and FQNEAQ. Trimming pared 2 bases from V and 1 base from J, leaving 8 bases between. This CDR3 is CASSLSAGNTEAFF. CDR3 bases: TGTGCCAGCAGCTTATCGGCGGGGAACACTGAAGCTTTCTTT. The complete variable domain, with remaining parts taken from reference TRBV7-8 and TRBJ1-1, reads GAGVSQSPRYKVAKRGQDVALRCDPISGHVSLFWYQQALGQGPEFLTYFQNEAQLDKSGLPSDRFFAERPEGSVSTLKIQRTQQEDSAVYLCASSLSAGNTEAFFGQGTRLTVV.

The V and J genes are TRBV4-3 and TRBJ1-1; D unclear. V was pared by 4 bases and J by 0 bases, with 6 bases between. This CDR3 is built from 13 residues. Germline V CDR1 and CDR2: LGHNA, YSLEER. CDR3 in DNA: TGCGCCAGCAGCCGATGGCTGAACACTGAAGCTTTCTTT. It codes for CASSRWLNTEAFF.

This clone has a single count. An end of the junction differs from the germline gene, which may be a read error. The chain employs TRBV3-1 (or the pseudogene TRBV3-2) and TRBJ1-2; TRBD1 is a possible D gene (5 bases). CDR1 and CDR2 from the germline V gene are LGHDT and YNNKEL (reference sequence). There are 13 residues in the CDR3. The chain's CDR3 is CASSLGTPLIQAF. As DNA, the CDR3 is TGTGCCAGCAGCCTTGGGACGCCCCTTATCCAGGCCTTC.

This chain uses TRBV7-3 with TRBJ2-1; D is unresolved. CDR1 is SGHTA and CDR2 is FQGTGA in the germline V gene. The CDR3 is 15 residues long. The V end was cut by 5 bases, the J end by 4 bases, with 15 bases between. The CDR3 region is CASSLLMGRYNEQFF. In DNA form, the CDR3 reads TGTGCCAGCAGCCTTCTTATGGGAAGGTACAATGAGCAGTTCTTC.

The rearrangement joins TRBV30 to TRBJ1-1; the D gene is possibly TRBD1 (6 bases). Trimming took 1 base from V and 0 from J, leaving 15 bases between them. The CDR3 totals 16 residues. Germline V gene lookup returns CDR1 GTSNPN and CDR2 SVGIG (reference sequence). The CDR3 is CAWSATGFSMNTEAFF. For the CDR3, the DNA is TGTGCCTGGAGTGCTACAGGGTTCTCTATGAACACTGAAGCTTTCTTT.

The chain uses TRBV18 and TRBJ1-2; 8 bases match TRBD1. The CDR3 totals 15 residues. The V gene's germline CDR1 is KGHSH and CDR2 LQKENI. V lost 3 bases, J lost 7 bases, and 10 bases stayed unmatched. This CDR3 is CASSPNLDRAGGYTF. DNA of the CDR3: TGTGCCAGCTCACCTAACTTGGACAGGGCGGGTGGCTACACCTTC. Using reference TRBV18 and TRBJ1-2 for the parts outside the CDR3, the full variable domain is NAGVMQNPRHLVRRRGQEARLRCSPMKGHSHVYWYRQLPEEGLKFMVYLQKENIIDESGMPKERFSAEFPKEGPSILRIQQVVRGDSAAYFCASSPNLDRAGGYTFGSGTRLTVV.